This is a list of T cell receptor beta chains from one sample in a study of cytomegalovirus exposure and HLA in healthy donors. Method: immunoSEQ multiplex PCR; TCRdb's copy keeps in-frame clones and lacks some. The sample holds 150,000 to 200,000 clones; around 68% are singletons and the top ten take 1.4% to 1.5%. The sequencing sample was made of PBMCs. The source of these receptors is a man in his fifties or sixties in good health and CMV-seronegative. Both conserved end residues are part of each CDR3. The D gene is left open where the match is weak. Some rows have no size entry. The others give once, few or many, or a class for an expanded clone.

j_call clone_size d_call v_call cdr3_aa cdr3_nt
TRBJ1-2 NA NA TRBV28 CASSGTVYGYTF TGTGCCAGCAGCGGGACTGTCTATGGCTACACCTTC
TRBJ2-7 NA NA TRBV5-4 CASSLDRNFYEQYF TGTGCCAGCAGCTTGGACAGGAACTTTTACGAGCAGTACTTC
TRBJ2-2 few NA TRBV28 CASSSVRGKAGELFF TGTGCCAGCAGCTCGGTCCGGGGAAAGGCCGGGGAGCTGTTTTTT
TRBJ1-1 NA TRBD1 TRBV11-2 CASRLGQGNAEAFF TGTGCCAGCAGACTTGGACAGGGGAATGCTGAAGCTTTCTTT
TRBJ2-1 NA NA TRBV4-1 CASSLTVRNEQFF TGCGCCAGCAGCTTGACAGTCAGGAATGAGCAGTTCTTC
TRBJ1-1 NA NA TRBV13 CASSLGGGSGAFF TGTGCCAGCAGCTTAGGGGGAGGAAGTGGGGCTTTCTTT
TRBJ2-5 NA TRBD1 TRBV28 CASSLDRARETQYF TGTGCCAGCAGTTTAGACAGGGCGAGGGAGACCCAGTACTTC
TRBJ2-7 NA NA TRBV29-1 CSVDSGNEQYF TGCAGCGTTGATTCGGGGAACGAGCAGTACTTC
TRBJ1-5 few TRBD1 TRBV6-6 CASSYADRANQPQHF TGTGCCAGCAGTTACGCGGACAGGGCTAATCAGCCCCAGCATTTT
TRBJ2-3 NA TRBD2 TRBV28 CASSPIGVAGGSSTDTQYF TGTGCCAGCAGTCCCATCGGAGTAGCGGGGGGTTCTAGCACAGATACGCAGTATTTT
TRBJ1-2 NA NA TRBV18 CASSLRREGNQGYTF TGTGCCAGCTCACTACGGCGGGAGGGGAATCAGGGCTACACCTTC
TRBJ2-7 few TRBD1 TRBV27 CASSWGQNYEQYF TGTGCCAGCAGTTGGGGACAGAATTACGAGCAGTACTTC
TRBJ1-5 NA NA TRBV18 CASSRGGESNQPQHF TGTGCCAGCTCCCGGGGGGGGGAAAGCAATCAGCCCCAGCATTTT
TRBJ2-1 NA NA TRBV4-1 CASSQATRVSYNEQFF TGCGCCAGCAGCCAAGCGACCCGGGTCTCCTACAATGAGCAGTTCTTC
TRBJ2-7 NA TRBD2 TRBV5-4 CASYSRGLASHEQYF TGTGCCAGCTACTCCCGAGGACTAGCCTCCCACGAGCAGTACTTC
TRBJ2-3 NA TRBD2 TRBV18 CASSPRDASGGAFADTQYF TGTGCCAGCTCACCCAGGGACGCTAGCGGGGGGGCCTTCGCAGATACGCAGTATTTT
TRBJ1-2 NA TRBD1 TRBV19 CASSTRQGARDYGYTF TGTGCCAGTAGTACCCGACAGGGGGCGAGGGACTATGGCTACACCTTC
TRBJ1-4 few NA TRBV6-5 CASSRTRETLEKLFF TGTGCCAGCAGTCGGACACGCGAGACCCTTGAAAAACTGTTTTTT
TRBJ1-1 NA NA TRBV9 CASSVGRAPEAFF TGTGCCAGCAGCGTAGGCAGGGCTCCTGAAGCTTTCTTT
TRBJ2-7 NA NA TRBV6-5 CASSYSGAGPYEQYF TGTGCCAGCAGTTACTCAGGGGCAGGGCCCTACGAGCAGTACTTC
TRBJ1-2 NA NA TRBV7-2 CASSLRGEGGGYTF TGTGCCAGCAGCTTACGCGGGGAAGGTGGCGGCTACACCTTC
TRBJ2-2 NA NA TRBV7-2 CASSLVQGTGELFF TGTGCCAGCAGCTTAGTACAGGGCACCGGGGAGCTGTTTTTT
TRBJ1-1 NA TRBD1 TRBV5-1 CASSIRGGRNTEAFF TGCGCCAGCAGCATACGAGGGGGCCGGAACACTGAAGCTTTCTTT
TRBJ2-7 NA TRBD2 TRBV5-5 CASSLGLAGGTYEQYF TGTGCCAGCAGCTTGGGACTAGCGGGGGGCACCTACGAGCAGTACTTC
TRBJ1-1 NA TRBD1 TRBV27 CASRLAQGAATEAFF TGTGCCAGCAGGCTAGCACAGGGGGCGGCGACTGAAGCTTTCTTT
TRBJ1-2 NA TRBD1 TRBV19 CASSALRDRGRTNYGYTF TGTGCCAGTAGTGCCCTCCGGGACAGGGGGCGGACGAACTATGGCTACACCTTC
TRBJ2-7 NA NA TRBV6-1 CASSPGGISSYEQYF TGTGCCAGCAGTCCAGGGGGGATAAGCTCCTACGAGCAGTACTTC
TRBJ1-1 few TRBD1 TRBV28 CASSLSRGRRTEAFF TGTGCCAGCAGTTTATCCAGGGGGCGGCGCACTGAAGCTTTCTTT
TRBJ2-1 NA NA TRBV7-9 CASSQEQGQSGFF TGTGCCAGCAGCCAGGAACAGGGTCAGAGCGGGTTCTTC
TRBJ1-5 NA NA TRBV10-3 CAISEFGDSNQPQHF TGTGCCATCAGTGAGTTTGGAGATAGCAATCAGCCCCAGCATTTT
TRBJ1-1 once TRBD1 TRBV6-1 CASRRQGLDTEAFF TGTGCCAGCAGGAGACAGGGATTGGACACTGAAGCTTTCTTT
TRBJ1-2 once NA TRBV7-9 CASSLPGLYGYTF TGTGCCAGCAGCTTACCAGGGCTCTATGGCTACACCTTC
TRBJ2-3 NA TRBD2 TRBV5-6 CASSSSGLAGGPHTDTQYF TGTGCCAGCAGCTCCTCCGGACTAGCGGGGGGCCCTCACACAGATACGCAGTATTTT